A selection of T cell receptor beta chains follows, all from one sample in a study of control samples from healthy donors and cancer patients. Sequencing used immunoSEQ multiplex PCR; TCRdb keeps in-frame clones, though not all of them. The profile shows over 150,000 clones, 91% of them singletons. Source material: blood. The receptors here all came from a woman between 40 and 50 years old in good health. Each CDR3 is given with its conserved first and last residue. D genes are given only for firm matches. Rows may omit the clone size; those that give it use once, few, many or a size class.

D	V	J	size	DNA	CDR3
TRBD2	TRBV11-2	TRBJ2-2	NA	TGTGCCAGCAGACTGGGACTAGCGGGGACCGGGGAGCTGTTTTTT	CASRLGLAGTGELFF
NA	TRBV25-1	TRBJ2-5	NA	TGTGCCAGCAGTGAGGGCCTAGCGTCGGTGGGAGAGACCCAGTACTTC	CASSEGLASVGETQYF
NA	TRBV7-9	TRBJ1-5	NA	TGTGCCAGCAGCTTTACTGCCAGCCCCCAGCATTTT	CASSFTASPQHF
NA	TRBV4-1	TRBJ1-1	NA	TGCGCCAGCAGCCTCAAGGTGGGTACTGAAGCTTTCTTT	CASSLKVGTEAFF
NA	TRBV11-2	TRBJ2-3	NA	TGTGCCAGCAGCTCCCCCTCGTATAGCACAGATACGCAGTATTTT	CASSSPSYSTDTQYF
TRBD2	TRBV2	TRBJ2-3	few	TGTGCCAGCACTAAAACTAGCGGGGGCACAGATACGCAGTATTTT	CASTKTSGGTDTQYF
TRBD1	TRBV3-1/TRBV3-2	TRBJ2-7	NA	TGTGCCAGCAGACAGGGGTACCACGAGCAGTACTTC	CASRQGYHEQYF
TRBD2	TRBV7-3	TRBJ2-7	NA	TGTGCCAGCAGCCCAAAGGGAGGGGTAAGAGGGATTTACTGCGAGCAGTACTTC	CASSPKGGVRGIYCEQYF
NA	TRBV27	TRBJ2-1	NA	TGTGCCAGCAGTTTCGGGGACACCCTTTACAATGAGCAGTTCTTC	CASSFGDTLYNEQFF
NA	TRBV12-3/TRBV12-4	TRBJ2-2	NA	TGTGCCAGCAGTCCGAAGGACACCGGGGAGCTGTTTTTT	CASSPKDTGELFF
NA	TRBV6-5	TRBJ1-2	NA	TGTGCCAGCAGGCGGGATCAAACGGGTAACTATGGCTACACCTTC	CASRRDQTGNYGYTF
NA	TRBV29-1	TRBJ1-1	NA	TGCAGCGTTGAAGATGTGGTCTATCGGGCTTTCTTT	CSVEDVVYRAFF
NA	TRBV29-1	TRBJ1-4	NA	TGCAGCGTTTGGGGGGCCTATAATGAAAAACTGTTTTTT	CSVWGAYNEKLFF
TRBD2	TRBV3-1/TRBV3-2	TRBJ2-7	NA	TGTGCCAGCAGCCTCTCCGGGACTAGCGGGGGGGCCATTAGTCAGTACTTC	CASSLSGTSGGAISQYF
NA	TRBV6-5	TRBJ1-1	NA	TGTGCCAGCAGTCGTACTTCTGAAGCTTTCTTT	CASSRTSEAFF
NA	TRBV19	TRBJ2-7	NA	TGTGCCAGTAGTAGGGGTTTCGCTTACGAGAGGCAGTACTTC	CASSRGFAYERQYF
NA	TRBV7-9	TRBJ2-7	NA	TGTGCCAGCAGCTTAGGAACAGGGTGGACCTACGAGCAGTACTTC	CASSLGTGWTYEQYF
NA	TRBV9	TRBJ1-1	few	TGTGCCAGCAGCGTGGACAGTCAGAACACTGAAGCTTTCTTT	CASSVDSQNTEAFF
TRBD2	TRBV6-5	TRBJ2-7	NA	TGTGCCAGCAGATATACGACTAGCGGCTCCTACGAGCAGTACTTC	CASRYTTSGSYEQYF
NA	TRBV3-1/TRBV3-2	TRBJ1-3	NA	TGTGCCAGCAGCCAAGAACCCCCAGGGACTTTTGGAAACACCATATATTTT	CASSQEPPGTFGNTIYF
NA	TRBV5-4	TRBJ2-7	NA	TGTGCCAGCAGCTTGGGGGATACCTACGAGCAGTACTTC	CASSLGDTYEQYF
NA	TRBV7-8	TRBJ2-4	NA	TGTGCCAGCAGCCGAGCCGATTATCCCATTCAGTACTTC	CASSRADYPIQYF
NA	TRBV10-3	TRBJ1-1	NA	TGTGCCATCAGTGAGTCCGGGGGCATAGCTGAAGCTTTCTTT	CAISESGGIAEAFF
NA	TRBV18	TRBJ1-1	NA	TGTGCCAGCTTAAGAGCGGGTTCCACTGAAGCTTTCTTT	CASLRAGSTEAFF
NA	TRBV29-1	TRBJ2-2	NA	TGCAGCGTGGGGACAACAACCGGGGAGCTGTTTTTT	CSVGTTTGELFF
NA	TRBV29-1	TRBJ2-5	NA	TGCAGCGTTGAGCCTGGGGTAGAAGAGACCCAGTACTTC	CSVEPGVEETQYF
NA	TRBV5-1	TRBJ1-1	NA	TGCGCCAGCAGCGCCAGGACCCTGCAGGACACTGAAGCTTTCTTT	CASSARTLQDTEAFF
NA	TRBV6-5	TRBJ2-2	NA	TGTGCCAGCAAGGGCAGGGGCTCTAACGGGGAGCTGTTTTTT	CASKGRGSNGELFF
NA	TRBV3-1/TRBV3-2	TRBJ1-4	NA	TGTGCCAGCAGCCAAGATCTGCAATTAGGGTTGGGGTCTGAAAAACTGTTTTTT	CASSQDLQLGLGSEKLFF
TRBD2	TRBV10-3	TRBJ2-3	NA	TGTGCCATCAGTGAGTCGGTGGCGGGGGGTCTCACAGATACGCAGTATTTT	CAISESVAGGLTDTQYF
TRBD2	TRBV5-1	TRBJ2-5	few	TGCGCCAGCAGCTCCGGCGGGGGAGTGACCCAGTACTTC	CASSSGGGVTQYF
NA	TRBV7-2	TRBJ1-2	NA	TGTGCCAGCAGCTCCAGCCCTGCCAGGATCGATGGCTACACCTTC	CASSSSPARIDGYTF
TRBD1	TRBV5-1	TRBJ1-2	NA	TGCGCCAGCAGCTTCGGACAGGGAGTGGACTATGGCTACACCTTC	CASSFGQGVDYGYTF
NA	TRBV3-1/TRBV3-2	TRBJ2-1	NA	TGTGCCAGTCACTCCGGCAGCAATGAGCAGTTCTTC	CASHSGSNEQFF